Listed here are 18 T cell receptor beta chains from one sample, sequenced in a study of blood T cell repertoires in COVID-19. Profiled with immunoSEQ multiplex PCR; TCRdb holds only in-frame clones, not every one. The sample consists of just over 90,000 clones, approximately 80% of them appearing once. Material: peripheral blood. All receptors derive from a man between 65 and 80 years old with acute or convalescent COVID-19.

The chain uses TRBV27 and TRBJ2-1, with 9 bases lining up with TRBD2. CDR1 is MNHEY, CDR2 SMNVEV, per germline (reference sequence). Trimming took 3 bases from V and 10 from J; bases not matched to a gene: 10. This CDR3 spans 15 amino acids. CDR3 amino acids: CASSFPLAGVQEQFF. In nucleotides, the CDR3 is TGTGCCAGCAGTTTCCCCTTAGCGGGAGTTCAGGAGCAGTTCTTC.

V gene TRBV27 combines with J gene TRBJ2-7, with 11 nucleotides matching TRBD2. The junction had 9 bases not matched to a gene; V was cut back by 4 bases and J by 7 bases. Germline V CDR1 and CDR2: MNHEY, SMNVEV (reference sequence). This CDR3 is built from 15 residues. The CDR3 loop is CASSSSGRYLGEQYF. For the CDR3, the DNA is TGTGCCAGCAGTTCTAGCGGGAGGTATTTGGGGGAGCAGTACTTC.

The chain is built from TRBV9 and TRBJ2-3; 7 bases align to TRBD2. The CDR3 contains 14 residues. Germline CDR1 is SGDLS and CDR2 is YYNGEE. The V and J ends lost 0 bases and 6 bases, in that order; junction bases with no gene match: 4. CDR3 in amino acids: CASSVGGGEDTQYF. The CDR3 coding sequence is TGTGCCAGCAGCGTAGGTGGGGGGGAGGATACGCAGTATTTT.

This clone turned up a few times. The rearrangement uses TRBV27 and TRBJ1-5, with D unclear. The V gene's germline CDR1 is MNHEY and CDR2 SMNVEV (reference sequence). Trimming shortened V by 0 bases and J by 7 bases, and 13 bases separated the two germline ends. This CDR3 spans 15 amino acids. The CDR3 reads CASSLSASAGQPQHF. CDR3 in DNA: TGTGCCAGCAGTTTATCAGCCTCGGCGGGCCAGCCCCAGCATTTT.

CDR3 sequence reads: CSAVSGDTQYF. CDR3 in DNA: TGCAGTGCTGTTTCGGGAGATACGCAGTATTTT. V is TRBV20-1 and J is TRBJ2-3; no reliable D call. V lost 5 bases and J lost 5, with 8 bases in between. The CDR3 spans 11 residues. The germline CDR1 and CDR2 sequences are DFQATT and SNEGSKA (reference sequence).

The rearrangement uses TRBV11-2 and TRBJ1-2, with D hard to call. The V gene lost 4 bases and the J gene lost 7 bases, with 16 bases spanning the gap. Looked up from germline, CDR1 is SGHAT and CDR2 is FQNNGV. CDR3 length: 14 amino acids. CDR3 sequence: CASSSVSQPFGYTF. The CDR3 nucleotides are TGTGCCAGCAGCTCAGTCTCACAGCCGTTTGGCTACACCTTC.

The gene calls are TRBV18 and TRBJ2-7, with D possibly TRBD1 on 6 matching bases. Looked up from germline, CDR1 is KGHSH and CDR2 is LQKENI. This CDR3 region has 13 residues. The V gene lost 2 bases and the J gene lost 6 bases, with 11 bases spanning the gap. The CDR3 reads CASSPSTGSEQYV. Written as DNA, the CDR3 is TGTGCCAGCTCACCATCGACAGGTTCCGAGCAGTACGTC.

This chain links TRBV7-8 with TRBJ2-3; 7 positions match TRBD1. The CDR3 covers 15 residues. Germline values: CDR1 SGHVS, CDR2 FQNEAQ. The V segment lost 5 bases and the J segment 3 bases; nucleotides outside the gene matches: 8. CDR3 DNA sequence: TGTGCCAGCAGCCCGACAGGGAGTCGTACAGATACGCAGTATTTT. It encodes CASSPTGSRTDTQYF.

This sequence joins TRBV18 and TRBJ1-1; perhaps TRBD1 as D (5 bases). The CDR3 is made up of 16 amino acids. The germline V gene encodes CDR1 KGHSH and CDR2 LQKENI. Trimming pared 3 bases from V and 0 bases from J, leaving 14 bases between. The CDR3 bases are TGTGCCAGCTCACCCTTTCAGGGAGGTATGAACACTGAAGCTTTCTTT. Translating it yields CASSPFQGGMNTEAFF.

The CDR3 coding sequence is TGTGCCATCACCCAGGGGGCGGTGGAGTTCACTAACTATGGCTACACCTTC. Amino acids: CAITQGAVEFTNYGYTF. This sequence joins TRBV10-3 and TRBJ1-2, with 8 bases identical to TRBD1. V shed 7 bases and J 0 bases; nucleotides not matched to a gene: 13. The CDR3 extends over 17 amino acids. CDR1 and CDR2 from the germline V gene are ENHRY and SYGVKD.

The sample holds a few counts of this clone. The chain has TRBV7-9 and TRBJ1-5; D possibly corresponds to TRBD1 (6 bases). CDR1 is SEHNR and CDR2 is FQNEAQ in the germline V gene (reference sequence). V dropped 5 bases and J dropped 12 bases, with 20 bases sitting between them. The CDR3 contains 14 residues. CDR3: CASSGSLGHPHQHF. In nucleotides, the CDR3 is TGTGCCAGCAGCGGGTCCCTGGGACATCCGCACCAGCATTTT.

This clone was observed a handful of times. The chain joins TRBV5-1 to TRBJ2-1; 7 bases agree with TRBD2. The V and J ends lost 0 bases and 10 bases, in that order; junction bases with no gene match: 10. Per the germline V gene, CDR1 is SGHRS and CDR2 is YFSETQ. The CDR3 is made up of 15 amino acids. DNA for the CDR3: TGCGCCAGCAGCTTGGTGGAGGCGGGAGCTAGAGAGCAGTTCTTC. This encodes CASSLVEAGAREQFF. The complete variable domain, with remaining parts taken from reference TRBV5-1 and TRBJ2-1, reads KAGVTQTPRYLIKTRGQQVTLSCSPISGHRSVSWYQQTPGQGLQFLFEYFSETQRNKGNFPGRFSGRQFSNSRSEMNVSTLELGDSALYLCASSLVEAGAREQFFGPGTRLTVL.

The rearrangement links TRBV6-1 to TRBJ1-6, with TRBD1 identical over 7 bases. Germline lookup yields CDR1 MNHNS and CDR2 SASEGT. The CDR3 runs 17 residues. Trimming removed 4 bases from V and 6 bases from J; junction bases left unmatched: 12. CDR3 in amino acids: CASSAERGRRANSPLHF. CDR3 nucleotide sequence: TGTGCCAGCAGTGCCGAAAGGGGGCGGAGGGCTAATTCACCCCTCCACTTT.

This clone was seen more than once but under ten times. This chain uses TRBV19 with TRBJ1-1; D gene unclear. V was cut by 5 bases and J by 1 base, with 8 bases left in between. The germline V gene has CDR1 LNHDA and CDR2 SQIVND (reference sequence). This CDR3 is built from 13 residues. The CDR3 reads CASSYATNTEAFF. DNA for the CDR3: TGTGCCAGTAGTTACGCTACGAACACTGAAGCTTTCTTT.

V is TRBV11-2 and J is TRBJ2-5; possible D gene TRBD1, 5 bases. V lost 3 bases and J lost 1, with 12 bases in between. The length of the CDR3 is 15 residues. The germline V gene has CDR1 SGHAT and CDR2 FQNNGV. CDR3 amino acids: CASSFLGASQETQYF. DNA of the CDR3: TGTGCCAGCAGCTTTTTAGGGGCCAGCCAAGAGACCCAGTACTTC.

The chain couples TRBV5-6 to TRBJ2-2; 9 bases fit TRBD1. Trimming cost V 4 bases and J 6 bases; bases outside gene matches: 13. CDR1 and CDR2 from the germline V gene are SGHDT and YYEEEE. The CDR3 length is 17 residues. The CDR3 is CASSRGQGYVGSGELFF. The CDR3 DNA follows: TGTGCCAGCAGCCGTGGACAGGGGTACGTCGGATCCGGGGAGCTGTTTTTT.

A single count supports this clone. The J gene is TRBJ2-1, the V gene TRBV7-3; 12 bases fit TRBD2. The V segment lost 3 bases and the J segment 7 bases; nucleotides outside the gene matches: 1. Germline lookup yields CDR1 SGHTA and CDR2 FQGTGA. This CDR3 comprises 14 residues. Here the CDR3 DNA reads TGTGCCAGCAGCTTGGGACTAGCGGGTAATGAGCAGTTCTTC. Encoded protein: CASSLGLAGNEQFF.

The CDR3 loop reads CASSSGTSGLHNEQFF. The DNA of the CDR3 is TGCGCCAGCAGCTCCGGGACTAGCGGGTTACACAATGAGCAGTTCTTC. The rearrangement uses TRBV4-1 and TRBJ2-1; TRBD2 aligns across 12 bases. The V gene's germline CDR1 is MGHRA and CDR2 YSYEKL. This CDR3 is 16 amino acids long. Trimming took 5 bases from V and 5 from J; bases not matched to a gene: 7.